The TCR beta chain described here comes from a study of OX40 agonist ivuxolimab in advanced cancers. Findings and limits, study-wide: CD8+ T cells showed, on average, more clonal expansion than CD4+ cells.

The ends were cut back, 1 base at V and 3 bases at J, with 12 bases in the middle. The CDR3 runs 15 residues. Per germline, CDR1 SGHTA and CDR2 FQGTGA. TCRdb's copy holds only in-frame clones and misses some; the assay was immunoSEQ multiplex PCR. The profile shows about 60,000 clones, about 86% of them singletons. Patients with autoimmune history or systemic immunosuppression were excluded. In the case of this clone: The antigen is unknown.

This chain links TRBV7-3 with TRBJ1-1, with a possible D match to TRBD1 (5 bases). The receptor was derived from an adult with an advanced solid tumor such as melanoma, head and neck, liver or kidney cancer. The source was CD4+ or CD8+ T cells sorted from blood, collected in a trial of the OX40 agonist ivuxolimab. CDR3 sequence: CASSLNGGEDTEAFF. CDR3 sequence (DNA): TGTGCCAGCAGCTTAAATGGGGGAGAAGACACTGAAGCTTTCTTT.